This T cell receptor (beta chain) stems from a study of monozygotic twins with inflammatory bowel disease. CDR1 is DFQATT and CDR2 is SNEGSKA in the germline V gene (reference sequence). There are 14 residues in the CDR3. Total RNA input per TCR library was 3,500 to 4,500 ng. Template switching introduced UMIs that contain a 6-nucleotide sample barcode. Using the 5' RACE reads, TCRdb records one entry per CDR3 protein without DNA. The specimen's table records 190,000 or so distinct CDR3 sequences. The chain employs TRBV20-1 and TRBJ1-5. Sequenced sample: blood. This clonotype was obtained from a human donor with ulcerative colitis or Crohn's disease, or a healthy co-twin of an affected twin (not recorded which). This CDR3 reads CSARAVGGGQPQHF.